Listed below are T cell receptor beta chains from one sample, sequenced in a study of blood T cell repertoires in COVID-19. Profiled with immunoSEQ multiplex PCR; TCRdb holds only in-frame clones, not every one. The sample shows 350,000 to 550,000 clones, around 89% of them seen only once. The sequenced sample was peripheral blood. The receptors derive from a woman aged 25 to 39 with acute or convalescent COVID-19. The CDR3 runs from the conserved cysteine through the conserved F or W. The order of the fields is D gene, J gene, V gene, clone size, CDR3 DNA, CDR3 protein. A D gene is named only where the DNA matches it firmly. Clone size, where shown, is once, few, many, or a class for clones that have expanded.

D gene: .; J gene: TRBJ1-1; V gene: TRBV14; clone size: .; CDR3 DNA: TGTGCCAGCAGCCAAGATAATCGGTGGGAAGCTTTCTTT; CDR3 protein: CASSQDNRWEAFF
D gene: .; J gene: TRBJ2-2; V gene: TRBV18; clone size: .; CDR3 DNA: TGTGCCAGCTCACCGGGCCTGGTGGGGAACACCGGGGAGCTGTTTTTT; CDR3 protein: CASSPGLVGNTGELFF
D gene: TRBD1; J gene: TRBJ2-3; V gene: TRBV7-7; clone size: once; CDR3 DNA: TGTGCCAGCAGCTCGACAGGGGCCAGCACAGATACGCAGTATTTT; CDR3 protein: CASSSTGASTDTQYF
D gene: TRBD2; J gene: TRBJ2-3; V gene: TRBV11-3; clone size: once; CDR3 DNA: TGTGCCAGCAGCTTTCGGTCTAGCGGGGGGGGGCAAGATACGCAGTATTTT; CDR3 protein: CASSFRSSGGGQDTQYF
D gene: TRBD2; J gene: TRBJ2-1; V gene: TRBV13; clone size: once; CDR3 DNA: TGTGCCAGCAGCTTACTAGCGGGGGGGTACAATGAGCAGTTCTTC; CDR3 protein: CASSLLAGGYNEQFF
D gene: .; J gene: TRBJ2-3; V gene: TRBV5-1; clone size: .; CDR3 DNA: TGCGCCAGCAGCCCCCCTAGGGGGACGGGCACAGATACGCAGTATTTT; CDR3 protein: CASSPPRGTGTDTQYF
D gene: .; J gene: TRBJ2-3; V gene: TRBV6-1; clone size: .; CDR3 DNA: TGTGCCAGCAGTGAAGGATACAGGGAGAGGACCACAGATACGCAGTATTTT; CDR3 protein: CASSEGYRERTTDTQYF
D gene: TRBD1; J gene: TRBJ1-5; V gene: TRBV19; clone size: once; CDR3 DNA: TGTGCCAGTAGTATAGACGTTAAGGGGACAGGGAGGAATCAGCCCCAGCATTTT; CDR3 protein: CASSIDVKGTGRNQPQHF
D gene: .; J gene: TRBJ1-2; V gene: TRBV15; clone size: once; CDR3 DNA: TGTGCCACCAGCAGTTACGGGATTTCTGATGGCTACACCTTC; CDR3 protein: CATSSYGISDGYTF
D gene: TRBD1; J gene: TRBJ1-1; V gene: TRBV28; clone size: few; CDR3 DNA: TGTGCCAGCAGTCCCACGACAGGGGGGGTGCCTGAAGCTTTCTTT; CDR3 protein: CASSPTTGGVPEAFF
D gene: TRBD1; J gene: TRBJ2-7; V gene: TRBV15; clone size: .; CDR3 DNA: TGTGCCACCAGCAGAGCGTTCGACAGGGGTTACGAGCAGTACTTC; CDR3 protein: CATSRAFDRGYEQYF
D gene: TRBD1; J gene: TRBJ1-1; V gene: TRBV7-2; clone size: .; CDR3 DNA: TGTGCCAGCGTACTTACACCGGGACAGGGAGGCGAGAACACTGAAGCTTTCTTT; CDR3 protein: CASVLTPGQGGENTEAFF
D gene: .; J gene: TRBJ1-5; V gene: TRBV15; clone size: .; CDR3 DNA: TGTGCCACCAGCAGAGGACACAGGGGCAATCAGCCCCAGCATTTT; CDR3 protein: CATSRGHRGNQPQHF
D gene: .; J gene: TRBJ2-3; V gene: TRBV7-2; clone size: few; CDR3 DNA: TGTGCCAGCAGCTACCAGGGTACGATAGGGACAGATACGCAGTATTTT; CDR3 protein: CASSYQGTIGTDTQYF
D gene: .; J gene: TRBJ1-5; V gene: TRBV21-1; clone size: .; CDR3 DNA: TGTGCCAGCAAGGGGGGGCAAGGGTCCCACGCAGGGACAGGCGGTCTATATAGCAATCAGCCCCAGCATTTT; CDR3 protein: CASKGGQGSHAGTGGLYSNQPQHF
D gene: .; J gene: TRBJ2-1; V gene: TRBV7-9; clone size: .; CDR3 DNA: TGTGCCAGCAGCTTCGGGAGCTCTCGAAATGAGCAGTTCTTC; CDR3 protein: CASSFGSSRNEQFF
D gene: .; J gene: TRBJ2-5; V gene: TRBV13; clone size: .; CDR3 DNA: TGTGCCAGCAGCTTTGGACGCGGGAAGACCCAGTACTTC; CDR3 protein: CASSFGRGKTQYF
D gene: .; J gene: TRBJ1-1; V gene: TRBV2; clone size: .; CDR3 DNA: TGTGCCAGCAGAAGGTCCAGGGCCACTGAAGCTTTCTTT; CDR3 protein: CASRRSRATEAFF
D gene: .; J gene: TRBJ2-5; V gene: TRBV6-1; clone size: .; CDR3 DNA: TGTGCCAGCAGTGAAGCTATGGCGGGACTTAAAGAGACCCAGTACTTC; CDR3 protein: CASSEAMAGLKETQYF
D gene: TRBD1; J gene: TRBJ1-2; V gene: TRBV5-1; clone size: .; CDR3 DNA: TGCGCCAGCAGCCCCCCCGGGACAGGGTCTGATGGCTACACCTTC; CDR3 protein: CASSPPGTGSDGYTF
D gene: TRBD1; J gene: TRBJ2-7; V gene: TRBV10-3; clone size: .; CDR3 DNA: TGTGCCATCAGTGAAAGGGGGCTCGGCTCCTACGAGCAGTACTTC; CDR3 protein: CAISERGLGSYEQYF
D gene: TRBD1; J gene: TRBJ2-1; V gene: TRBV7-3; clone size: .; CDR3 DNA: TGTGCCAGCAGCTTTCAGACAGGGGGGAATGAGCAGTTCTTC; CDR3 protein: CASSFQTGGNEQFF
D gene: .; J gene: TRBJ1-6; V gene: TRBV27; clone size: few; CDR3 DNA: TGTGCCAGCAGCCTAGGAAGGTTTTCCTATAATTCACCCCTCCACTTT; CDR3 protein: CASSLGRFSYNSPLHF
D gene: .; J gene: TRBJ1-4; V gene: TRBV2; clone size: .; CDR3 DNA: TGTGCCAGCCGAGGGTACGAAAAACTGTTTTTT; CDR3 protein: CASRGYEKLFF
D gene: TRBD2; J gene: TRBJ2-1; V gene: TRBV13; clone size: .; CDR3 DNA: TGTGCCAGCAGCTTAGGCCGGGGGGGATTGGGACAGTTCTTC; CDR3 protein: CASSLGRGGLGQFF
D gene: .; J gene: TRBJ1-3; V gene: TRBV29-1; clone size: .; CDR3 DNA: TGCAGCGCTCAGACACCGATAGGAAACACCATATATTTT; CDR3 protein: CSAQTPIGNTIYF
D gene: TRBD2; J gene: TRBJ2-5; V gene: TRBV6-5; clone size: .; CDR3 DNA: TGTGCCAGCAGTTACTCCGTACGGGGGGGCTTAGAGACCCAGTACTTC; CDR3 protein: CASSYSVRGGLETQYF
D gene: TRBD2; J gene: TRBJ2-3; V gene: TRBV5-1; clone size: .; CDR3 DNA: TGCGCCAGCAGAGTAGCGGGGGGAGTAGATACGCAGTATTTT; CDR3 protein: CASRVAGGVDTQYF
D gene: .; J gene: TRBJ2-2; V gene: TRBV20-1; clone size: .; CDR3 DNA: TGCAGTGCTAGTCCCCTCGCCGGGGACACCGGGGAGCTGTTTTTT; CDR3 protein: CSASPLAGDTGELFF
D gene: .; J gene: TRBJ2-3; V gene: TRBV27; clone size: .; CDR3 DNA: TGTGCCAGCAGTTTTCCACAGGGAGGGACAGATACGCAGTATTTT; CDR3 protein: CASSFPQGGTDTQYF
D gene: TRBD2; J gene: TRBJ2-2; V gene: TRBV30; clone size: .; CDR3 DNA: TGTGCCTGGAGTGTTGAGCGGGGGGGCGTTTCCGGGGAGCTGTTTTTT; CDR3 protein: CAWSVERGGVSGELFF
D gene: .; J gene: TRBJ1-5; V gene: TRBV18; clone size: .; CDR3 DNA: TGTGCCAGCTCACCAGGTGAGGGTCAGCCCCAGCATTTT; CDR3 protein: CASSPGEGQPQHF
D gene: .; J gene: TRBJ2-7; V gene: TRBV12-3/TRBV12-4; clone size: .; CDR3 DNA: TGTGCCAGCAGCCAGGGTGGTGTCTACGAGCAGTACTTC; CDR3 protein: CASSQGGVYEQYF
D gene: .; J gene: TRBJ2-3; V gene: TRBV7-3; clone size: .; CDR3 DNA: TGTGCCAGCAGCTTAAGGGGGCTCAGGGATACGCAGTATTTT; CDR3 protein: CASSLRGLRDTQYF
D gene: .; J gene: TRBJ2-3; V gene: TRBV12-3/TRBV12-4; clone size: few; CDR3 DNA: TGTGCCAGCAGTTTAAACGAGAGAGATACGCAGTATTTT; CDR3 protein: CASSLNERDTQYF
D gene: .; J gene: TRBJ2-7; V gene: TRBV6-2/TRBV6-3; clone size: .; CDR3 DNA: TGTGCCAGCAGCCCCACTCAAGTACAGGGACCCTACGAGCAGTACTTC; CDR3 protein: CASSPTQVQGPYEQYF
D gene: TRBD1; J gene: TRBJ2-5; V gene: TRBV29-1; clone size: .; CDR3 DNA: TGCAGCGTTGCACGGGACAGGGTTGAGACCCAGTACTTC; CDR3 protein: CSVARDRVETQYF
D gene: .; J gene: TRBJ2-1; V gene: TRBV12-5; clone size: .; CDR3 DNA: TGTGCTAGTGGTTTGGTTGTCTCCTCCCTCAATGAGCAGTTCTTC; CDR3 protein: CASGLVVSSLNEQFF
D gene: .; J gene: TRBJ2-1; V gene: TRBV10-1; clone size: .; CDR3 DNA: TGCGCCAGCAGTGAGTTTAGTTATGAGCAGTTCTTC; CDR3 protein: CASSEFSYEQFF
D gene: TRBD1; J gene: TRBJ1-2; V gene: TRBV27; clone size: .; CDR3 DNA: TGTGCCAGCAGTAGGGACAGGGATGGAAACTATGGCTACACCTTC; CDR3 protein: CASSRDRDGNYGYTF
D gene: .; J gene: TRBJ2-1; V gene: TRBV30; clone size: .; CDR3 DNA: TGTGCCTGGAGTGTAGGGGCACATGAGCAGTTCTTC; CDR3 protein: CAWSVGAHEQFF
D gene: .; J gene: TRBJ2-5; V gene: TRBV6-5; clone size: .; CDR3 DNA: TGTGCCAGCAGTTACACGGACTCCTTACAAGAGACCCAGTACTTC; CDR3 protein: CASSYTDSLQETQYF
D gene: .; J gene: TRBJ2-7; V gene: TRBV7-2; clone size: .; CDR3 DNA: TGTGCCAGCAGCTTAGCGCCAAGGGACATGCAGTACTTC; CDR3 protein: CASSLAPRDMQYF
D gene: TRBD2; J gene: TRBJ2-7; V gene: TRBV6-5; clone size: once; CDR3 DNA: TGTGCCAGCATGCAGCGGGGGGACTACGAGCAGTACTTC; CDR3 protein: CASMQRGDYEQYF
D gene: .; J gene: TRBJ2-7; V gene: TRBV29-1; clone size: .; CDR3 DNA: TGCAGCGTTCTGCATGGCTTCCCCCTGTACGAGCAGTACTTC; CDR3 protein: CSVLHGFPLYEQYF
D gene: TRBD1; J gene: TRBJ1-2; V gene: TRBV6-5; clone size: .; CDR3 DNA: TGTGCCAGCAGGCGACAGGGGGAGGGCTATGGCTACACCTTC; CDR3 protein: CASRRQGEGYGYTF
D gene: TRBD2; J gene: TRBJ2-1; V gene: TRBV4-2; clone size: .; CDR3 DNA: TGTGCCAGCCTGGAACTAGCGGGGTCTGGGAATGAGCAGTTCTTC; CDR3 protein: CASLELAGSGNEQFF
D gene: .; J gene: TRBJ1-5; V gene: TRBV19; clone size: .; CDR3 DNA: TGTGCCAGTAGTGATGGGGACTATAGCAATCAGCCCCAGCATTTT; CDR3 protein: CASSDGDYSNQPQHF
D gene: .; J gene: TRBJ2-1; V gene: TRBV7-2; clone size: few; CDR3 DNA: TGTGCCAGCAGCTTGATCGGGGGAGTCCTAAATGAGCAGTTCTTC; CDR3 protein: CASSLIGGVLNEQFF
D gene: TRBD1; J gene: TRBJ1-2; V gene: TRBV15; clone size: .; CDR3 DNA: TGTGCCACCAGCAGAGATTCCGGGACAGGGAACTATGGCTACACCTTC; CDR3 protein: CATSRDSGTGNYGYTF
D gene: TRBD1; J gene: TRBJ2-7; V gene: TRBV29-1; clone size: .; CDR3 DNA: TGCAGCGCGATGGGGACAGGGTCCGATTACGAGCAGTACTTC; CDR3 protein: CSAMGTGSDYEQYF